This is a list of T cell receptor beta chains from one sample in a study of CD8+ T cells in alopecia areata. Assay used: immunoSEQ multiplex PCR; TCRdb lists only in-frame clones, some missing. The table records 150,000 to 200,000 clones, 55% of them present only once. The source material was CD4+ T cells sorted from blood. The receptors here all came from a human donor in good health. CDR3s leave out the opening cysteine and the closing phenylalanine or tryptophan.

V gene	J gene	CDR3 protein
TRBV29-1	TRBJ2-1	SAAGTGLGNEQF
TRBV5-1	TRBJ2-1	ASSLDPTSGSHSYNEQF
TRBV4-1	TRBJ2-7	ASSHWGSGSYEQY
TRBV30	TRBJ2-7	AWSPRQLYEQY
TRBV19	TRBJ2-1	ASSPISGGSYNEQF
TRBV29-1	TRBJ2-7	SVVDSYEQY
TRBV5-1	TRBJ1-1	ASSNRTGLTEAF
TRBV7-2	TRBJ1-1	ASSPRDRRSLNTEAF
TRBV30	TRBJ1-3	ASVPRGPGNTIY
TRBV29-1	TRBJ2-3	SVQGLAGGTDTQY
TRBV4-2	TRBJ1-2	ASSQDDRYGGYT
TRBV18	TRBJ1-4	ASSLSRGTGNEKLF
TRBV6-5	TRBJ1-2	ASSYSWGLPYGYT
TRBV6-1	TRBJ2-1	ASSRGQSYNEQF
TRBV13	TRBJ2-5	ASSPRRGQY
TRBV9	TRBJ2-7	ASSVTGREQY
TRBV5-6	TRBJ1-4	ASSETGENEKLF
TRBV10-3	TRBJ1-2	AISEHGGYGYT
TRBV28	TRBJ2-1	ASSPVWREDHNEQF
TRBV27	TRBJ2-6	ASSLWGANVLT
TRBV9	TRBJ2-1	ASSVEGTSVNEQF
TRBV4-1	TRBJ2-4	ASSYQREVKNIQY
TRBV14	TRBJ2-5	ASSQGTSGQTQY
TRBV30	TRBJ2-1	AWTVGGAGYNEQF
TRBV11-2	TRBJ2-5	ASSSGTKETQY
TRBV29-1	TRBJ2-2	SVEFRRNTGELF
TRBV5-1	TRBJ2-1	ASSLGLTAGYNEQF
TRBV2	TRBJ2-3	ASRWEADTQY
TRBV5-6	TRBJ1-1	ASSFDSLTGINTEAF
TRBV5-4	TRBJ2-7	ASSLAGRETYEQY
TRBV29-1	TRBJ2-1	SVGAYNEQF
TRBV29-1	TRBJ1-1	SVDRDRANTEAF
TRBV29-1	TRBJ2-6	SVVTGRAGANVLT
TRBV30	TRBJ2-7	ACRQGSSYEQY
TRBV29-1	TRBJ2-7	SVEDGGSEQY
TRBV5-1	TRBJ2-5	ASSAEPRKYQETQY
TRBV6-5	TRBJ2-7	ATRDRGREQY
TRBV5-6	TRBJ1-5	ASSLAFRGQPQH
TRBV29-1	TRBJ1-1	SAGQVMNTEAF
TRBV5-4	TRBJ2-3	ASSLGLTGSGTDTQY
TRBV7-3	TRBJ1-5	ASSLTVDQPQH
TRBV30	TRBJ2-6	AWSSLGDLIFGANVLT
TRBV5-1	TRBJ2-5	ASSSQEGPKETQY
TRBV27	TRBJ1-4	ASSRTGKVEKLF